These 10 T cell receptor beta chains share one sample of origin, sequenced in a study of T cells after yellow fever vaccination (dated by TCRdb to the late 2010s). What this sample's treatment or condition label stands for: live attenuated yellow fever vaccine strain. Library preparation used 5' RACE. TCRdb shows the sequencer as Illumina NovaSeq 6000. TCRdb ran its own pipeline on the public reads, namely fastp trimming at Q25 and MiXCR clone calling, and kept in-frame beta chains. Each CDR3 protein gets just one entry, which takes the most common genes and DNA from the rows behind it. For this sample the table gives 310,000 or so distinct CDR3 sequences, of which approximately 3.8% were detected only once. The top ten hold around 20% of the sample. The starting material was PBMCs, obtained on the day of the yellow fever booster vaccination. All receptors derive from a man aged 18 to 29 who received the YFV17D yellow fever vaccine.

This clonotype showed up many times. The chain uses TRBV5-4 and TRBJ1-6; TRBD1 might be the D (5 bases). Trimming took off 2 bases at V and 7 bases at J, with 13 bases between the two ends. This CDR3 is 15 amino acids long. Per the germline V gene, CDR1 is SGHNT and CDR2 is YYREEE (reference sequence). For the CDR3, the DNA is TGTGCCAGCAGCTTAGGGGAGACGTGGAATTCACCCCTCCACTTT. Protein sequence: CASSLGETWNSPLHF.

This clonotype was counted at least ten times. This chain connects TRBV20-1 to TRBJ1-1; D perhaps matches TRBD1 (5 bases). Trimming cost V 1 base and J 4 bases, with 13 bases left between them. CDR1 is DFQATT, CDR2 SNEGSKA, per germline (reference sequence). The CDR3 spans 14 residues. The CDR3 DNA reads TGCAGTGCTAGAGTAGGCCCGGGGGGCACTGAAGCTTTCTTT. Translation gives CSARVGPGGTEAFF.

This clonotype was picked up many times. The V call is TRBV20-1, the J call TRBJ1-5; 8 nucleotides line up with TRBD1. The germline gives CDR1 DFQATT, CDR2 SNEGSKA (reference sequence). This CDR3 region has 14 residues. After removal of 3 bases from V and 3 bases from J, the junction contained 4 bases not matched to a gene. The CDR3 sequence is CSASDRGLNQPQHF. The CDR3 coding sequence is TGCAGTGCTAGTGACAGGGGTCTCAATCAGCCCCAGCATTTT.

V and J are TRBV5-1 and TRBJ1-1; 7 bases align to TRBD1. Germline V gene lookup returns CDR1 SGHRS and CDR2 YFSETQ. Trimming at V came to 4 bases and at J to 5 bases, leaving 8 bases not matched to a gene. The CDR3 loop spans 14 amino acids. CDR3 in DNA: TGCGCCAGCAGCCTCCGACAGGGCGAGACTGAAGCTTTCTTT. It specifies CASSLRQGETEAFF. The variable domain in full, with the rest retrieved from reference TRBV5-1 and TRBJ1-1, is KAGVTQTPRYLIKTRGQQVTLSCSPISGHRSVSWYQQTPGQGLQFLFEYFSETQRNKGNFPGRFSGRQFSNSRSEMNVSTLELGDSALYLCASSLRQGETEAFFGQGTRLTVV.

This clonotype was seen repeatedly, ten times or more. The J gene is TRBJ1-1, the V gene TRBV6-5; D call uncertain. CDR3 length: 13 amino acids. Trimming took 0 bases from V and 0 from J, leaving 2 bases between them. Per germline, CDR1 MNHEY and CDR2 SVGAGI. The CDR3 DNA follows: TGTGCCAGCAGTTACTCGGTGAACACTGAAGCTTTCTTT. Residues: CASSYSVNTEAFF.

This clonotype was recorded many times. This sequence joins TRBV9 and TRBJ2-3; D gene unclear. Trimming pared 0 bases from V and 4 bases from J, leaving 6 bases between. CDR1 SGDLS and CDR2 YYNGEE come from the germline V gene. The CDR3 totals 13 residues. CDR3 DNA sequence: TGTGCCAGCAGCGTAGGGGCTCCAGATACGCAGTATTTT. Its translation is CASSVGAPDTQYF.

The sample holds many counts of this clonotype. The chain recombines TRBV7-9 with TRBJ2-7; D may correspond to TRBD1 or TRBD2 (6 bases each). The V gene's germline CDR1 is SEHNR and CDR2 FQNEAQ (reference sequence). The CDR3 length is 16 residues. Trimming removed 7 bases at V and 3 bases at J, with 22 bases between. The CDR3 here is CASTPGAWDTFYEQYF. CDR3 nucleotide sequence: TGTGCCAGCACCCCGGGGGCTTGGGACACCTTCTACGAGCAGTACTTC.

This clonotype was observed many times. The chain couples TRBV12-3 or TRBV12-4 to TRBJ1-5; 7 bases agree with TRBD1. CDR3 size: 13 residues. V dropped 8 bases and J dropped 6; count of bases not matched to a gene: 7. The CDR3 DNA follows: TGTGCCAGCTCCGAACAGGGGAGTCAGCCCCAGCATTTT. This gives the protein CASSEQGSQPQHF.

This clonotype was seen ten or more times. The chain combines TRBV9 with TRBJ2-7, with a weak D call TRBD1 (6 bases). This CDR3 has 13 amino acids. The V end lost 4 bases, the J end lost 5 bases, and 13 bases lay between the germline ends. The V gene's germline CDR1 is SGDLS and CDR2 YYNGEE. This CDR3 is CASSPEGVDEQYF. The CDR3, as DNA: TGTGCCAGCAGCCCCGAGGGGGTCGACGAGCAGTACTTC.

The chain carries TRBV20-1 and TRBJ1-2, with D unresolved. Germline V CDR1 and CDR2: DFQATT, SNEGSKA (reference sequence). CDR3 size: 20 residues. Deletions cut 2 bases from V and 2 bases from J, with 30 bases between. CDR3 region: CSARRIREIFVPVGNYGYTF. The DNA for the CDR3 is TGCAGTGCTAGAAGGATCCGCGAGATCTTTGTCCCGGTGGGGAACTATGGCTACACCTTC.